Sequencing of this T cell receptor beta chain was carried out in a study of CD4+ T cells in melanoma. Germline CDR1 is SGHTA and CDR2 is FQGNSA. V gave up 6 bases and J gave up 3 bases, with 13 bases separating them. CDR3 length: 14 amino acids. Notes on the study in general: A reported correlation linked neoantigen-specific CD4+ T cells to CD8+, macrophage and B cell function. Diverse differentiation states were reported for melanoma neoantigen-specific CD4+ T cells.

For this clone: Antigen unknown.

Libraries were prepared by immunoSEQ multiplex PCR; TCRdb keeps only in-frame clonotypes and omits some of them. The sample includes some 110,000 clones, around 92% of them seen just once. This receptor was taken from a human donor with melanoma. The gene calls are TRBV7-2 and TRBJ2-3; TRBD1 is a possible D gene (6 bases). Sequenced material: peripheral blood. In DNA, the CDR3 is TGTGCCAGCAGTACAGGGTTCCTTACAGATACGCAGTATTTT. Its translation: CASSTGFLTDTQYF.